This TCR beta chain was captured by sequencing in a study of T cell repertoires in chronic hepatitis B (dated by TCRdb to the late 2010s). The cysteine opens and the phenylalanine closes a CDR3 of 16 amino acids. Only the CDR3 DNA stays, 48 bases, in frame from base 1. V is clipped by 4 bases and J by 4 bases, and the sequence between their germline boundaries is 18 bases long. The germline V gene supplies CDR1 SGDLS and CDR2 YYNGEE. In this sample, this clone turned up a few times. It has no much larger one-base neighbor in the sample; base qualities were not kept. Library method: the immunoSEQ multiplex PCR assay. Here the immuneACCESS table is served through TCRdb, limited to in-frame sequences with V and J called. Missing clones are a known gap in these copies; in checked studies unresolved V genes cover under half, and the rest lacks a known reason. The sample table holds about 200 clones, of which roughly 70% were seen once. The ten most abundant clones make up under 50% of the sample.

The origin of this receptor is a human donor with chronic hepatitis B virus infection. Input material: HBV polymerase (pol387) epitope-specific CD8+ T cells from PBMCs. The sequence is built from TRBV9 and TRBJ2-1; too little of a D gene remains to name it. The nucleotide sequence reads TGTGCCAGCAGCTCCTCGCAGATGGGGTATTACAATGAGCAGTTCTTC. Its translation is CASSSSQMGYYNEQFF.